The 12 T cell receptor beta chains reported below all come from one sample, sequenced in a study of blood T cells in healthy people across ages. Combining a sample-barcoded 5' primer with a J-beta primer mix, a second PCR ran for 7 to 11 cycles. MiXCR was run by TCRdb on the 5' RACE reads, yielding one entry per CDR3 protein. This table has some 940,000 distinct CDR3 sequences, around 29% appearing once. These data also featured in a second study, about T cells of mothers and their children.

The sequencing input was blood. These receptors all stem from a woman aged 40 to 50 in good health.

This clonotype was seen a handful of times. The chain recombines TRBV12-3 or TRBV12-4 with TRBJ1-1; D gene unclear. V was cut by 6 bases and J by 0 bases, with 11 bases left in between. CDR3 size: 14 residues. In DNA, the CDR3 is TGTGCCAGCAGCTCCGCCAGCGTGAACACTGAAGCTTTCTTT. This encodes CASSSASVNTEAFF.

The genes are TRBV28 and TRBJ1-5; perhaps TRBD1 as D (5 bases). Germline V gene sequence: CDR1 MDHEN, CDR2 SYDVKM. The CDR3 has 13 amino acids. V lost 7 bases to trimming and J lost 14 bases, with 21 bases between them. CDR3 DNA sequence: TGTGCCAGCAAGGGAAGATCGCGCGGGGGGAAGCATTTT. Translating it yields CASKGRSRGGKHF.

There are a few counts of this clonotype. The chain uses TRBV20-1 and TRBJ2-1; 9 nucleotides match TRBD1. The length of the CDR3 is 13 residues. The germline V gene encodes CDR1 DFQATT and CDR2 SNEGSKA (reference sequence). Trimming at V came to 4 bases and at J to 9 bases, leaving 7 bases not matched to a gene. The CDR3 region is CSAMGQGGPEQFF. As DNA, the CDR3 is TGCAGTGCTATGGGACAGGGTGGCCCTGAGCAGTTCTTC.

V is TRBV18 and J is TRBJ2-7; no definite D call. The CDR3 is 13 amino acids. In germline, CDR1 is KGHSH, CDR2 LQKENI. The ends were cut back, 4 bases at V and 3 bases at J, with 10 bases in the middle. The CDR3 DNA sequence: TGTGCCAGCTCACTCAAGGCAGGCTACGAGCAGTACTTC. Its protein is CASSLKAGYEQYF.

This clonotype was observed many times. The J gene is TRBJ1-1, the V gene TRBV5-1, with TRBD1 identical over 7 bases. Germline V gives CDR1 SGHRS, CDR2 YFSETQ. CDR3 length: 14 amino acids. V gave up 0 bases and J gave up 4 bases; unmatched junction bases: 3. The CDR3 DNA sequence: TGCGCCAGCAGCTTGGGTCAGGGGGTCACTGAAGCTTTCTTT. Protein: CASSLGQGVTEAFF.

As to this clonotype: With a much larger clone just one base away, this may be a read error. The chain recombines TRBV18 with TRBJ2-1; the D gene is possibly TRBD2 (7 bases). From germline, CDR1 is KGHSH and CDR2 LQKENI. The CDR3 has 17 amino acids. CDR3 DNA: TGTACCAGCTCACCAAGGGGCGGGGGCAACTCCTACAATGAGCAGTTCTTC. It encodes CTSSPRGGGNSYNEQFF.

This clonotype was counted many times. The gene calls are TRBV5-1 and TRBJ2-4, with a possible D match to TRBD1 (6 bases). The V gene lost 4 bases and the J gene lost 9 bases, with 14 bases spanning the gap. CDR1 is SGHRS and CDR2 is YFSETQ in the germline V gene. This CDR3 comprises 13 residues. This chain's CDR3 is CASSSRGEGIQYF. The CDR3 DNA reads as TGCGCCAGCAGCAGCAGGGGTGAGGGCATTCAGTACTTC. The full variable domain, rest sourced from reference TRBV5-1 and TRBJ2-4, is KAGVTQTPRYLIKTRGQQVTLSCSPISGHRSVSWYQQTPGQGLQFLFEYFSETQRNKGNFPGRFSGRQFSNSRSEMNVSTLELGDSALYLCASSSRGEGIQYFGAGTRLSVL.

This clonotype was detected only a few times. The chain employs TRBV7-9 and TRBJ2-2; TRBD1 or TRBD2 may be the D gene (5 bases each). This CDR3 has 12 residues. In germline, CDR1 is SEHNR, CDR2 FQNEAQ (reference sequence). V lost 10 bases and J 5 bases, leaving 11 bases between the germline ends. CDR3 sequence reads: CANREGTGELFF. For the CDR3, the DNA is TGTGCCAACCGCGAGGGGACCGGGGAGCTGTTTTTT.

The V and J genes are TRBV20-1 and TRBJ2-3, with D perhaps TRBD2 (5 bases). Germline CDR1 reads DFQATT; CDR2 reads SNEGSKA (reference sequence). V lost 5 bases, J lost 2 bases, and 14 bases lay in between. The CDR3 has 14 residues. CDR3 loop: CSASLGKNTDTQYF. The CDR3 DNA reads TGCAGTGCTTCACTAGGGAAAAACACAGATACGCAGTATTTT.

This sequence joins TRBV11-2 and TRBJ1-1; D is possibly TRBD1 (5 bases). The CDR3 consists of 14 residues. Germline V lookup: CDR1 SGHAT, CDR2 FQNNGV. Trimming removed 2 bases at V and 11 bases at J, with 18 bases between. CDR3 loop: CASSLLTVPGRAFF. As DNA, the CDR3 is TGTGCCAGCAGCTTATTGACAGTTCCCGGGAGGGCTTTCTTT.

To note about this clonotype: Germline and junction disagree at one end, which may indicate a read error. The J gene is TRBJ2-5, the V gene TRBV4-1, with 13 bases identical to TRBD2. Germline V CDR1 and CDR2: MGHRA, YSYEKL. The CDR3 covers 20 residues. The CDR3 nucleotides are TGCGCCGGCAGCCGTGAGGCCGTATCGGGACTAGCGGGGTTCCGGGAGACCCAGTACTTC. Its translation: CAGSREAVSGLAGFRETQYF.

This clonotype was found a few times. The chain joins TRBV5-1 to TRBJ2-1; 8 bases match TRBD2. Germline V lookup: CDR1 SGHRS, CDR2 YFSETQ. The CDR3 totals 12 residues. The trim removed 4 bases at V and 10 bases at J, leaving 4 bases unmatched. The CDR3 reads CASSGTRDEQFF. DNA for the CDR3: TGCGCCAGCAGCGGGACTAGGGACGAGCAGTTCTTC. Complete variable domain (other parts from reference TRBV5-1 and TRBJ2-1): KAGVTQTPRYLIKTRGQQVTLSCSPISGHRSVSWYQQTPGQGLQFLFEYFSETQRNKGNFPGRFSGRQFSNSRSEMNVSTLELGDSALYLCASSGTRDEQFFGPGTRLTVL.